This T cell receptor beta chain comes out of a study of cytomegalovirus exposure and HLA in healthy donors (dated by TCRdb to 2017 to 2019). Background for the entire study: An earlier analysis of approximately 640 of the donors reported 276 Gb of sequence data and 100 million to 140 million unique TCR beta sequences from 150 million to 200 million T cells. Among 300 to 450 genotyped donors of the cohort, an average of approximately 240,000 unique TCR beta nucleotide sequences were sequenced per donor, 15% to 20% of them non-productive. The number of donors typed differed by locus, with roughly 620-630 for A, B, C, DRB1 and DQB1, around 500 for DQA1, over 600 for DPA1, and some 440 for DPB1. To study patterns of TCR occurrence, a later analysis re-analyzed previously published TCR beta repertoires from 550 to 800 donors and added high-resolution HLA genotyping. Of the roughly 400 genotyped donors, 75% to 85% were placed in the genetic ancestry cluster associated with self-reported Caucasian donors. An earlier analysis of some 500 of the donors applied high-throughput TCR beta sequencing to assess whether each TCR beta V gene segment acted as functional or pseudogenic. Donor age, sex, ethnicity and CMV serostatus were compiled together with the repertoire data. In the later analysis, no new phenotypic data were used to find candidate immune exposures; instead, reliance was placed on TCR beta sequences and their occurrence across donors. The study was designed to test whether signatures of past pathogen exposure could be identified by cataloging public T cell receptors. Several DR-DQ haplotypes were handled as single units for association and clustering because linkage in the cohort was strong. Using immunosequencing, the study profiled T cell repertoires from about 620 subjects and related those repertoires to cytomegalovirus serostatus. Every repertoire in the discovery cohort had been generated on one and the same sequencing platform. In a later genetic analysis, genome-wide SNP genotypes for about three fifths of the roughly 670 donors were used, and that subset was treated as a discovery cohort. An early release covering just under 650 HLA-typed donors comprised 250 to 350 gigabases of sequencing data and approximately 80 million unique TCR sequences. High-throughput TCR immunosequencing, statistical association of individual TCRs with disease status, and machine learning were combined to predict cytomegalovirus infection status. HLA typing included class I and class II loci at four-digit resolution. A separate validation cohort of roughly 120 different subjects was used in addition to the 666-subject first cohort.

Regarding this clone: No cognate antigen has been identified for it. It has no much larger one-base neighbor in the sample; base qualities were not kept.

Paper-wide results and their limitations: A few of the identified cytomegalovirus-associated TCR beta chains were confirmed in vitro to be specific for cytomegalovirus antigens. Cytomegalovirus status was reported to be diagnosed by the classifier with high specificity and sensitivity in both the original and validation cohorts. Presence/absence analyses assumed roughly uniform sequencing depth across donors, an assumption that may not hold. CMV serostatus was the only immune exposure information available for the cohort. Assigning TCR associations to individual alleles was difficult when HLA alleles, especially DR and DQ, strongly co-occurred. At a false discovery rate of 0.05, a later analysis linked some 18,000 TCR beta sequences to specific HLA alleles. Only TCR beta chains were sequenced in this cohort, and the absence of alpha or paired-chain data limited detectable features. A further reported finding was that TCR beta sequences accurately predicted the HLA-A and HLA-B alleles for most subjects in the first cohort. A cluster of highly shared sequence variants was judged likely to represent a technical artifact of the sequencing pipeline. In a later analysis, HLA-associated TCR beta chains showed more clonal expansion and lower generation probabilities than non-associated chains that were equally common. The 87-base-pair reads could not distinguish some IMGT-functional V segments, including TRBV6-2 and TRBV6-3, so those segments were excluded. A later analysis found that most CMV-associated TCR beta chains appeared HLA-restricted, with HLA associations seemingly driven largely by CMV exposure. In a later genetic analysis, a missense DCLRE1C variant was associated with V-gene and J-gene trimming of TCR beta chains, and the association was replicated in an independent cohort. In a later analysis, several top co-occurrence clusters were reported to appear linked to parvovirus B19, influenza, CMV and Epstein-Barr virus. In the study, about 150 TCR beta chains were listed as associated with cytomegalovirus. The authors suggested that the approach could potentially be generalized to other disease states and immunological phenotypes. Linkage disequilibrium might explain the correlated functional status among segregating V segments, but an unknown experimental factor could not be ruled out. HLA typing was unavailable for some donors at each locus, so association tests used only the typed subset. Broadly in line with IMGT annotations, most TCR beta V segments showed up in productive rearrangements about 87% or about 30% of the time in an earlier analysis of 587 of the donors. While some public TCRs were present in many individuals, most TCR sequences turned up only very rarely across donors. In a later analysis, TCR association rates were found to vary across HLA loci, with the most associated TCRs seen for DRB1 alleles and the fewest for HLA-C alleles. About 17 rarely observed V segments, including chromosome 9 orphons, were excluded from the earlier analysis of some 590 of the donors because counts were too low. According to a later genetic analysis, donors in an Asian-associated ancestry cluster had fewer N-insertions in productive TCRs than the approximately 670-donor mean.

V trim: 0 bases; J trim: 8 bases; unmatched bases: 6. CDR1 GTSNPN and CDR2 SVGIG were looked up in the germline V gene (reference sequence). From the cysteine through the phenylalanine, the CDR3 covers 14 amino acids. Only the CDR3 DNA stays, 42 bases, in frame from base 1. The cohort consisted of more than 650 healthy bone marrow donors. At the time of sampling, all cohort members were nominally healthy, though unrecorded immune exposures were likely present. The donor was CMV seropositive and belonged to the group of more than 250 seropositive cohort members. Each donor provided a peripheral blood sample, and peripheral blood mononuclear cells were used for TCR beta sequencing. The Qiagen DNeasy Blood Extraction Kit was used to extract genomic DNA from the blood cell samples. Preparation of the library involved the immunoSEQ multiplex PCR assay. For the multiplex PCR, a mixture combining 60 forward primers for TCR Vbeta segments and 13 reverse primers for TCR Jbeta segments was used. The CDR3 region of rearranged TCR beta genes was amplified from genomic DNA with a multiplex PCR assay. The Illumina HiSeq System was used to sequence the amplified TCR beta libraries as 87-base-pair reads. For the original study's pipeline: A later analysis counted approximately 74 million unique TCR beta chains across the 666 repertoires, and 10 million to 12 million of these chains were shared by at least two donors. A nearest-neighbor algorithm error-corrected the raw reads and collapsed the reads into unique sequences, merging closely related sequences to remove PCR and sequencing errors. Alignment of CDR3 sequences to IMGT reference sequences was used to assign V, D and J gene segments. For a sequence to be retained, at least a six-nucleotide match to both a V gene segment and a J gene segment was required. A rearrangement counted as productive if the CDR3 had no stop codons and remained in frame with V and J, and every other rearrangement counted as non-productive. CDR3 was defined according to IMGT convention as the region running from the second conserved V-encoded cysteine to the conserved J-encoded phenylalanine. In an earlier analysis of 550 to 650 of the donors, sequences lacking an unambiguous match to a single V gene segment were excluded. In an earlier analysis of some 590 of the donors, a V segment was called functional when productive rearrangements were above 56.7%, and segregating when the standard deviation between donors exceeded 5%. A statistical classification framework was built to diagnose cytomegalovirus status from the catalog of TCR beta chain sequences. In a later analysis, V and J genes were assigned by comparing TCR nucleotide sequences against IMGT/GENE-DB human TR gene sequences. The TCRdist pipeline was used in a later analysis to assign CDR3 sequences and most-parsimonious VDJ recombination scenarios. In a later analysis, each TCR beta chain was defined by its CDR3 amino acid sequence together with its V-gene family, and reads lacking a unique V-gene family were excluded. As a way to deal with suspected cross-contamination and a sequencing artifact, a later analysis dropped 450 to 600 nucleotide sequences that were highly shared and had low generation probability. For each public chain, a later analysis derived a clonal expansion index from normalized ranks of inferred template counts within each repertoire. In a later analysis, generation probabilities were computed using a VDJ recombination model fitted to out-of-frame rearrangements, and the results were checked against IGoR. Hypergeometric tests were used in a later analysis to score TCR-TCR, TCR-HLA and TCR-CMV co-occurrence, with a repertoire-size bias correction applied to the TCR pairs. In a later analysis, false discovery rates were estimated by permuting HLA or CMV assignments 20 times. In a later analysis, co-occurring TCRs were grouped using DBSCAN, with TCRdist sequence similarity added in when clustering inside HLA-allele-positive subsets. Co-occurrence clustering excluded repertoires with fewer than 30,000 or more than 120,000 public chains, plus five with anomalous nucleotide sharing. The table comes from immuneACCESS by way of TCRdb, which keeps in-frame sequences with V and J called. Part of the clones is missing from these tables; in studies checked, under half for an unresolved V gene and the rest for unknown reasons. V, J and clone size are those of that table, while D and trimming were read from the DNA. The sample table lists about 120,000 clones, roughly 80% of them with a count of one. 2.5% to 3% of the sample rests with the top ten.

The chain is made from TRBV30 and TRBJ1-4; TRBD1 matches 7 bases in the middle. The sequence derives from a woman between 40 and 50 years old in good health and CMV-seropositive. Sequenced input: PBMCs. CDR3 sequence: CAWSVGGQGEKLFF. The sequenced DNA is TGTGCCTGGAGTGTAGGGGGCCAAGGGGAAAAACTGTTTTTT.